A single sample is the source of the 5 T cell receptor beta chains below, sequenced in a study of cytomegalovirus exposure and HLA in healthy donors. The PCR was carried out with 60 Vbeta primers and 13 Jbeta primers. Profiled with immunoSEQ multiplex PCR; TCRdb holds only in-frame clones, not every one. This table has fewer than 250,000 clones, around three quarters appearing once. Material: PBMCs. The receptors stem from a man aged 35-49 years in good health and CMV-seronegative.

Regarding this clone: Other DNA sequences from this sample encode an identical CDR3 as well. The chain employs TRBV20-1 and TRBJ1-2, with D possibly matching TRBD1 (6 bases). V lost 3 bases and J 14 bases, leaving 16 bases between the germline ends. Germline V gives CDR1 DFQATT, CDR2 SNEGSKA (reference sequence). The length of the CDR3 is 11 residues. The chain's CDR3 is CSASGGLEVTF. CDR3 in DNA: TGCAGTGCTAGTGGGGGCCTTGAGGTGACCTTC.

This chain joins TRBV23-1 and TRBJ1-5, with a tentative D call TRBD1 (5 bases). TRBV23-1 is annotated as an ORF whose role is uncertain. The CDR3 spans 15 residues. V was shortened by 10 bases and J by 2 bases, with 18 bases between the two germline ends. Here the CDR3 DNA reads TGCGCCACCCCGGGAGGGGTGAGAGGCAATCAGCCCCAGCATTTT. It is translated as CATPGGVRGNQPQHF.

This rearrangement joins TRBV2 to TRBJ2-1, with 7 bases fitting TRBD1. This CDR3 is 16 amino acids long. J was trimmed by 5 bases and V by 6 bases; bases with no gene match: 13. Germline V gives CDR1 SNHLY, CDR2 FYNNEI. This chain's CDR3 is CASSTRQGSWNNEQFF. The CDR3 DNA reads TGTGCCAGCAGCACCCGACAGGGTAGTTGGAACAATGAGCAGTTCTTC.

CDR3 coding DNA: TGTGCCAGCAGCCAATCTGGAGGGGGCGGCACAGATACGCAGTATTTT. Its protein is CASSQSGGGGTDTQYF. The genes are TRBV16 and TRBJ2-3; TRBD1 might be the D (7 bases). The CDR3 is 16 residues long. V was clipped by 0 bases and J by 1 base, with 11 bases between them. Germline CDR1 KGHSY, CDR2 FQNENV.

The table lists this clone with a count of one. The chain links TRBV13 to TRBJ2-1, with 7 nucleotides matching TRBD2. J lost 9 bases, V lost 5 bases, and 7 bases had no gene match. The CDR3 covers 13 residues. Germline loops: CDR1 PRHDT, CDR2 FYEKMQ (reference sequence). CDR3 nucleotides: TGTGCCAGCAGCGAGACTAGCCGCGGTGAGCAGTTCTTC. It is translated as CASSETSRGEQFF.